This record concerns one T cell receptor beta chain sequence. Its cognate antigen has yet to be identified. No quality values exist for individual bases; no much larger clone is one base distant. Ends trimmed: V by 5 bases, J by 4 bases; bases unmatched to a gene: 11. Counted from cysteine to phenylalanine, this CDR3 has 16 amino acids. The kept DNA is CDR3 alone, 48 bases in frame from the first base. CDR1 and CDR2 were assigned from the germline V gene as SGHAT and FQNNGV. This entry comes from a study of OX40 agonist ivuxolimab in advanced cancers. General notes on the study: Ivuxolimab, which targeted the costimulatory receptor OX40 (CD134), was an agonistic, fully human IgG2 monoclonal antibody. Prior anti-PD-1, anti-PD-L1 or anti-CTLA-4 therapy was permitted, and approximately 40% of dose-escalation patients had received checkpoint inhibitors. In the dose-escalation cohort, 65% to 90% of patients were male, and the mean age was approximately 60 years, with a range of about 20 to 90. Three dose-escalation patients achieved partial responses, one with hepatocellular carcinoma and two with cutaneous melanoma. The paper describes the monotherapy dose-escalation part (N of about 47 patients) of the phase I trial of ivuxolimab. Intravenous ivuxolimab was administered to patients every 2 weeks at six dose levels: 0.01, 0.1, 0.3, 1.5, 3 and 10 mg/kg. Of the approximately 50 patients in dose escalation, about 20 had hepatocellular carcinoma, approximately 15 had melanoma, 9 had renal cell carcinoma and 9 had head and neck cancer. Peripheral TCRbeta sequencing aimed to test whether ivuxolimab altered TCR sequence diversity and caused clonal T-cell expansion. Broader findings and caveats from the paper: In partial responders in the 0.1-3.0 mg/kg groups, normalized peripheral clonal expansion was found to be among the lowest, especially among CD8+ T cells. On average, CD8+ T cells showed more expanded clones than CD4+ T cells after ivuxolimab. Antigen specificity was not determined for the clonally expanded peripheral T cells. At doses of 0.1 to 3.0 mg/kg, clonal expansion of both CD4+ and CD8+ T cells in blood was seen between baseline and week 6. Low levels of normalized T-cell clonal expansion were also seen in some patients who did not respond.

For sequencing of the TCRbeta CDR3 region, genomic DNA was extracted from the sorted cells. The immunoSEQ Assay was used to sequence the TCRbeta CDR3 regions. As stored in TCRdb, this immuneACCESS dataset retains in-frame rearrangements with V and J assigned. A fraction of the clones does not appear; measured against another copy, unresolved V genes explain less than half of the discrepancy, and the remainder lacks a known reason. Across this sample there are 45,000 to 65,000 clones, with around 90% seen only once. Approximately 10% of the sample belongs to the ten largest clones. The trial excluded patients who had a history of autoimmune disease or who were on systemic immunosuppression. Peripheral blood for TCR sequencing was collected from all dose cohorts at baseline, on cycle 4 day 1, and on cycle 7 day 1. Samples were obtained from an open-label, multicenter, first-in-human phase I dose-escalation trial of ivuxolimab. The trial enrolled adults with locally advanced or metastatic head and neck squamous cell, hepatocellular, melanoma or renal cell carcinoma. Before TCR sequencing, CD4+ and CD8+ T cells were separately sorted from peripheral blood.

The chain was built from TRBV11-2 and TRBJ1-1; the central 9 bases match TRBD1. The receptor was isolated from an adult with an advanced solid tumor such as melanoma, head and neck, liver or kidney cancer. This sample comprised CD4+ or CD8+ T cells sorted from blood, obtained in a trial of the OX40 agonist ivuxolimab. The CDR3 region: CASSTTVGTGSTEAFF. The DNA sequence is given as TGTGCCAGCAGCACGACCGTCGGGACAGGGAGCACTGAAGCTTTCTTT. The full variable domain, with segments outside the CDR3 supplied by the reference TRBV11-2 and TRBJ1-1 proteins, appears as EAGVAQSPRYKIIEKRQSVAFWCNPISGHATLYWYQQILGQGPKLLIQFQNNGVVDDSQLPKDRFSAERLKGVDSTLKIQPAKLEDSAVYLCASSTTVGTGSTEAFFGQGTRLTVV.